This T cell receptor beta chain emerged from a study of blood T cell repertoires in COVID-19. Study overall: The samples span acute and convalescent COVID-19 from the United States, Italy and Spain.

A word on this clone: At one of its ends the junction is not consistent with the germline gene, which may arise from a read error.

The method was immunoSEQ multiplex PCR; TCRdb's version includes in-frame clones alone and lacks a portion of them. The table includes more than 85,000 clones, approximately 76% detected once. Sequenced material: peripheral blood. The sequence was obtained from a woman in her 70s with acute or convalescent COVID-19.

The CDR3 DNA is TGTGCCAGCAGCTTAGGAGGGTCAGAAGTTTTCTTT. Its protein product is CASSLGGSEVFF. The rearrangement links TRBV11-3 to TRBJ1-1, with no clear D. Looked up from germline, CDR1 is SGHNT and CDR2 is YENEEA. This CDR3 has 12 amino acids.